The 6 T cell receptor beta chains given below trace back to one sample, sequenced in a study of CD8+CD57+ T cells in acquired aplastic anemia. CD8+CD57+ cell expansion had been shown by flow cytometry in patients chosen for sequencing. Profiling that covered TCR beta VDJ and CDR3 relied on genomic DNA as its template. A single record per CDR3 protein comes from TCRdb applying MiXCR to the reads. The table includes approximately 250,000 distinct CDR3 sequences, approximately 86% detected once. Sequenced sample: sorted CD4+, CD8+, or CD8+CD57+ T cells (not recorded which) from PBMCs. These receptors were collected from a human donor with aplastic anemia.

This clonotype was counted a few times. The DNA of the CDR3 is TGTGCCAGCAGCACAGGGGTCGGTTCCTACAATGAGCAGTTCTTC. Amino acid sequence: CASSTGVGSYNEQFF. The rearrangement joins TRBV7-2 to TRBJ2-1; 7 bases are shared with TRBD1. Per the germline V gene, CDR1 is SGHTA and CDR2 is FQGNSA. V was clipped by 5 bases and J by 1 base; unmatched bases: 5. The length of the CDR3 is 15 residues.

A word on this clonotype: A junction end diverges from the germline sequence, so it may reflect a read error. CDR3 amino acids: CATSDTQTGFSGHTIYF. For the CDR3, the DNA is TGTGCCACCAGTGACACGCAAACGGGGTTCTCTGGACACACCATATATTTT. The gene calls are TRBV24-1 and TRBJ1-3; D is unclear. Germline CDR1 KGHDR, CDR2 SFDVKD. The CDR3 spans 17 residues.

The chain uses TRBV7-9 and TRBJ1-1; D is unresolved. Germline V gene sequence: CDR1 SEHNR, CDR2 FQNEAQ (reference sequence). Trimming stripped 3 bases from V and 14 bases from J, with 25 bases between. This CDR3 is 15 amino acids long. CDR3 in amino acids: CASSFASAMSSSAFF. CDR3 nucleotide sequence: TGTGCCAGCAGCTTTGCTAGCGCAATGAGCAGTTCTGCGTTCTTT. The full variable domain, its missing parts supplied by reference TRBV7-9 and TRBJ1-1, is DTGVSQNPRHKITKRGQNVTFRCDPISEHNRLYWYRQTLGQGPEFLTYFQNEAQLEKSRLLSDRFSAERPKGSFSTLEIQRTEQGDSAMYLCASSFASAMSSSAFFGQGTRLTVV.

This chain joins TRBV7-9 and TRBJ2-3, with TRBD2 matching 9 bases. The CDR3 runs 16 residues. V lost 3 bases to trimming and J lost 11 bases; unmatched junction nucleotides: 15. The germline CDR1 and CDR2 sequences are SEHNR and FQNEAQ (reference sequence). The CDR3 is CASSFERSGGSDEQYF. The CDR3 nucleotides read TGTGCCAGCAGCTTTGAACGAAGCGGGGGGAGCGATGAGCAGTATTTT.

The sample holds one count of this clonotype. One junction end disagrees with the germline gene, perhaps due to a read error. The chain carries TRBV7-9 and TRBJ2-7; the match to TRBD1 covers 9 bases. CDR1 and CDR2 from the germline V gene are SEHNR and FQNEAQ (reference sequence). CDR3 length: 15 residues. CDR3 nucleotides: TGTGCCAGCAGCGACGGGACAGGGAACACCGGGGAGCTGTACTTC. Its protein product is CASSDGTGNTGELYF.

This clonotype was counted a single time. CDR3 residues: CASSYRGEPYNEQYV. CDR3 sequence (DNA): TGTGCCAGCAGCTACAGGGGGGAGCCGTACAATGAGCAGTACGTC. The chain recombines TRBV7-3 with TRBJ2-7; 8 positions match TRBD1. The V gene's germline CDR1 is SGHTA and CDR2 FQGTGA. V dropped 4 bases and J dropped 7; count of bases not matched to a gene: 12. CDR3 length: 15 residues.